Listed below are T cell receptor beta chains from one sample, sequenced in a study of T-cell memory formation after mild COVID-19. TCRdb passed the 5' RACE reads through MiXCR, listing each CDR3 protein once. In the table there are approximately 480,000 distinct CDR3 sequences, about 18% of which are singletons. Input material: PBMCs or a T cell subset sorted from them (not recorded which). Receptor source: an adult woman who had mild COVID-19 (a few samples of this study predate the infection). Cell type and time point are not known. CDR3s include the opening cysteine and the closing phenylalanine or tryptophan. The D gene is left open where the match is weak. Not all rows give a size; the values are once, few, many and, for expanded clones, a class.

d_gene,abundance,v_gene,j_gene,CDR3nt,CDR3aa
TRBD2,few,TRBV12-3/TRBV12-4,TRBJ2-2,TGTGCCAGCAGGAGGGGCCTAGCGGGAGCTTACACCGGGGAGCTGTTTTTT,CASRRGLAGAYTGELFF
-,-,TRBV12-3/TRBV12-4,TRBJ2-7,TGTGCCAGCAGCAATGACTACGAGCAGTACTTC,CASSNDYEQYF
-,-,TRBV24-1,TRBJ1-1,TGTGCCACCAGTGATTTGTCTCACTGGAATGGGGCTTTCTTT,CATSDLSHWNGAFF
TRBD2,-,TRBV5-1,TRBJ2-5,TGCGCCAGCAGCACGACCGGGACTAGCGGGAGTGGGGAGACCCAGTACTTC,CASSTTGTSGSGETQYF
TRBD2,-,TRBV29-1,TRBJ2-1,TGCAGCGCCCGGACTAGCGGGGGGTCCCGCTCCTACAATGAGCAGTTCTTC,CSARTSGGSRSYNEQFF
-,few,TRBV5-6,TRBJ2-5,TGTGCCAGCAGCTTTTTAGGCGTCGGTCAAGAGACCCAGTACTTC,CASSFLGVGQETQYF
-,few,TRBV24-1,TRBJ1-5,TGTGCCACCAGTGATGGACAGTTCAATCAGCCCCAGCATTTT,CATSDGQFNQPQHF
-,-,TRBV5-5,TRBJ2-1,TGTGCCAGCAGCCCGGAACGGGGCAGCTACAATGAGCAGTTCTTC,CASSPERGSYNEQFF
TRBD2,many,TRBV5-5,TRBJ2-2,TGTGCCAGCAGCTCTCGACTAGCGGGAGTCACCGGGGAGCTGTTTTTT,CASSSRLAGVTGELFF
-,-,TRBV7-2,TRBJ1-5,TGTGCCAGCAGCTTAATGGGGCAAGGCGGCCAGCCCCAGCATTTT,CASSLMGQGGQPQHF
TRBD1,few,TRBV29-1,TRBJ2-4,TGCAGCGTCAGGGGGCTGTTAGACATTCAGTACTTC,CSVRGLLDIQYF
-,few,TRBV11-3,TRBJ2-7,TGTGCCAGCAGCTTAGTGATATTCGGGAAGCGGGCATCCTACGAGCAGTACTTC,CASSLVIFGKRASYEQYF
TRBD1,-,TRBV7-9,TRBJ2-5,TGTGCCAGCAGCTACTGGACAGGGATCGGAGAGACCCAGTACTTC,CASSYWTGIGETQYF
-,-,TRBV7-9,TRBJ2-5,TGTGCCAGCAGCTTAGAAGGGATCTTAGAGACCCAGTACTTC,CASSLEGILETQYF
TRBD2,few,TRBV20-1,TRBJ2-7,TGCAGTGCATCTAGCGGGAGGGTATCCGAGCAGTACTTC,CSASSGRVSEQYF
-,-,TRBV13,TRBJ2-3,TGTGCCAGCAGCATATACAGAGAGCCGTCAGATACGCAGTATTTT,CASSIYREPSDTQYF
-,-,TRBV29-1,TRBJ2-1,TGCAGCGACGTGAGGGCCCACTCCGGGGGCAATGAGCAGTTCTTC,CSDVRAHSGGNEQFF
-,few,TRBV6-6,TRBJ2-7,TGTGCCAGCACCAAACAGGTGAATACCTACGAGCAGTACTTC,CASTKQVNTYEQYF
TRBD1,-,TRBV7-2,TRBJ2-7,TGTGCCAGCAGCGAGGACAGGGGCTCCGACGAGCAGTACTTC,CASSEDRGSDEQYF
-,few,TRBV6-6,TRBJ1-1,TGTGCCAGCAGAGGGCATTTTGACACTGAAGCTTTCTTT,CASRGHFDTEAFF
TRBD2,few,TRBV6-6,TRBJ2-5,TGTGCCAGCGTCCTAGCGGTCCAAGAGACCCAGTACTTC,CASVLAVQETQYF
-,many,TRBV28,TRBJ2-4,TGTGCCAGCAGTTTGGGTTCGGTCGTACTAGCCAAAAACATTCAGTACTTC,CASSLGSVVLAKNIQYF